Below, one TCR beta chain is given with its context. Its cognate antigen is unknown. The CDR3 covers 13 residues. The germline CDR1 and CDR2 sequences are SEHNR and FQNEAQ (reference sequence). The ends lost 5 bases at V and 4 bases at J; junction bases unmatched: 2. The data were obtained in a study of shared clonotypes between healthy human individuals. Study-level background: Aged between 18 and 49, the donors were two women and three men. Study results and caveats: Donor clonotype sharing was expected to depend on sequencing depth.

Scientists sequenced DNA from unsorted PBMC on ten immunoSEQ deep assay plates. The protocol was immunoSEQ multiplex PCR, while the TCRdb copy is restricted to in-frame clones and leaves out a portion. The profile covers roughly 96,000 clones, with around 47% appearing a single time and approximately 15% taken by the ten largest. Among the donors, all were Caucasian adults who lived in Nashville, Tennessee. This TCR was recovered from a woman aged 40-49 years in good health. Some clones in this sample may be carry-over from other donors' samples. The sequencing input was PBMCs. The rearrangement links TRBV7-9 to TRBJ1-5; 7 bases are a match to TRBD1. For the CDR3, the DNA is TGTGCCAGCAGCCAGACAGGGAATCAGCCCCAGCATTTT. The encoded protein is CASSQTGNQPQHF.